This is a list of T cell receptor beta chains from one sample in a study of blood T cell repertoires in COVID-19. The repertoire was sequenced with immunoSEQ multiplex PCR; TCRdb's copy has only in-frame clones and lacks some. The data show approximately 350,000 clones, with roughly 86% seen just once and around 6.6% held by the top ten. The source material was peripheral blood. These receptors all come from an older woman with COVID-19, enrolled during active disease. Each CDR3 is given with its conserved first and last residue. The D gene is left open where the match is weak. Where a row states a size, it is once, few, many or the class of an expanded clone; other rows omit it.

V,D,length,size,CDR3
TRBV19,TRBD1,16,-,CASSIDRDRPTYEQYF
TRBV5-6,-,15,-,CASSRWSATNEKLFF
TRBV6-5,TRBD1,15,-,CASRPTGGTNYGYTF
TRBV3-1/TRBV3-2,-,13,-,CASSQENRSPQHF
TRBV19,-,14,-,CASSITVRGDTQYF
TRBV5-1,TRBD1,13,-,CASSLSRGETQYF
TRBV10-2,TRBD2,13,-,CASTSGGGETQYF
TRBV30,-,13,-,CAWKRGLDTEAFF
TRBV28,-,15,-,CASSLGQARSYEQYF
TRBV3-1/TRBV3-2,TRBD1,13,few,CASSPSGTDGYTF
TRBV9,TRBD1,15,-,CASSARTGALYGYTF
TRBV24-1,-,12,-,CATSDYTEEQFF
TRBV2,-,17,-,CASLRTPRGWENTEAFF
TRBV12-3/TRBV12-4,-,11,-,CASSFMETQYF
TRBV5-1,TRBD1,15,-,CASSTRQGEDYGYTF
TRBV30,TRBD1,13,-,CAWSPTGGDGYTF
TRBV11-2,-,16,-,CASSLDQTTYNSPLHF
TRBV3-1/TRBV3-2,-,16,-,CASSQDFGQGGNTIYF
TRBV7-9,-,16,-,CASSLYPGMGNQPQHF
TRBV5-6,-,15,-,CASSLRVVGANVLTF
TRBV12-3/TRBV12-4,-,12,-,CASSLGGPGYTF
TRBV6-5,-,13,-,CASSQTGTGELFF